Listed below are T cell receptor beta chains from one sample, sequenced in a study of blood T cells in healthy people across ages. One entry per CDR3 protein, called by TCRdb with MiXCR from the 5' RACE reads. In the table there are hundreds of thousands of distinct CDR3 sequences, under 45% of which are singletons. Sequenced sample: blood. These receptors originate from a man in his sixties in good health. The CDR3 runs from the conserved cysteine through the conserved F or W. The order of the fields is V gene, J gene, D gene, clone size, CDR3 DNA, CDR3 protein. D genes are given only for firm matches. Rows give clone size only sometimes, using once, few, many, or a class for an expanded clone.

v_gene: TRBV6-1
j_gene: TRBJ2-7
d_gene: TRBD2
abundance: NA
CDR3nt: TGTGCCAGCAGAAGGACTAGCGTCTACGAGCAGTACTTC
CDR3aa: CASRRTSVYEQYF

v_gene: TRBV7-2
j_gene: TRBJ2-3
d_gene: NA
abundance: NA
CDR3nt: TGTGCCAGCAGCCGTAGGAGCGGAAATGCGCAGTATTTT
CDR3aa: CASSRRSGNAQYF

v_gene: TRBV5-6
j_gene: TRBJ2-3
d_gene: NA
abundance: few
CDR3nt: TGTGCCAGCAGCTTGTGGAGCACCAGGGATACGCAGTATTTT
CDR3aa: CASSLWSTRDTQYF

v_gene: TRBV12-3/TRBV12-4
j_gene: TRBJ1-3
d_gene: NA
abundance: NA
CDR3nt: TGTGCCAGCAGTTTGCATAACGGAAACACCATATATTTT
CDR3aa: CASSLHNGNTIYF

v_gene: TRBV28
j_gene: TRBJ2-5
d_gene: NA
abundance: NA
CDR3nt: TGTGCCAGCAGTTTAATAAGTCGGCCCCAAGAGACCCAGTACTTC
CDR3aa: CASSLISRPQETQYF

v_gene: TRBV28
j_gene: TRBJ2-1
d_gene: NA
abundance: few
CDR3nt: TGTGCCAGCAGTGTACTACAACAGGCCTGGCAGTTCTTC
CDR3aa: CASSVLQQAWQFF

v_gene: TRBV7-9
j_gene: TRBJ2-7
d_gene: NA
abundance: few
CDR3nt: TGTGCCAGCACTGGAAGGAATTCCCACGAGCAGTACTTC
CDR3aa: CASTGRNSHEQYF

v_gene: TRBV6-2/TRBV6-3
j_gene: TRBJ2-1
d_gene: NA
abundance: NA
CDR3nt: TGTGCCAGCAGGTCCACGGGACAACTCAATGAGCAGTTCTTC
CDR3aa: CASRSTGQLNEQFF

v_gene: TRBV4-1
j_gene: TRBJ1-2
d_gene: NA
abundance: NA
CDR3nt: TGCGTCAGCAGCCAAGATCCGGGGATCTATGGCTACACCTTC
CDR3aa: CVSSQDPGIYGYTF

v_gene: TRBV2
j_gene: TRBJ1-1
d_gene: NA
abundance: NA
CDR3nt: TGTGCCAGCGGGGGAGAGGGGGGGACCACTGAAGCTTTCTTT
CDR3aa: CASGGEGGTTEAFF

v_gene: TRBV7-9
j_gene: TRBJ1-6
d_gene: NA
abundance: many
CDR3nt: TGTGCCAGCAGCTTTCGGGGGCTTGGGAATTCACCCCTCCACTTT
CDR3aa: CASSFRGLGNSPLHF

v_gene: TRBV29-1
j_gene: TRBJ2-7
d_gene: TRBD2
abundance: NA
CDR3nt: TGCAGCGTGGGGAGGGACTCCTACGAGCAGTACTTC
CDR3aa: CSVGRDSYEQYF